Sequencing of this TCR beta chain was carried out in a study of T-cell reconstitution after alpha-beta-depleted transplantation in children. This clonotype occurred a few times. Unique molecular identifiers featured in how the TCRbeta library was prepared. TCRdb fed the PCR reads into MiXCR, producing one record per CDR3 protein. The top ten hold approximately 5.4% of the sample, which has approximately 490,000 distinct CDR3 sequences, 12% seen once. The CDR3 has 18 residues. V shed 5 bases, J shed 0 bases, and the junction held 6 bases outside the gene matches. Germline V gene lookup returns CDR1 SGHAT and CDR2 FQNNGV.

The chain combines TRBV11-2 with TRBJ2-3, with TRBD2 matching 15 bases. This TCR derives from a human donor who donated a stem cell graft to a child with combined immunodeficiency. The sequencing used PBMCs from the stem cell graft donor, collected from the stem cell graft. In nucleotides, the CDR3 is TGTGCCAGCAGCGCCAGGACTAGCGGGAGGGCGAGCACAGATACGCAGTATTTT. This translates into CASSARTSGRASTDTQYF.